These 6 T cell receptor beta chains originate from one sample sequenced in a study of beta chain features in type 1 diabetes (dated by TCRdb to between 2018 and 2020). Receptors were amplified or captured by the immunoSEQ multiplex PCR assay. All of the isolated RNA was reverse transcribed with the High Capacity cDNA Reverse Transcription Kit, so expressed TCRB transcripts were sequenced. In its TCRdb copy, this immuneACCESS table keeps in-frame sequences only and misses some clones. Where compared with another copy, unresolved V genes explain less than half of these, and the others have no known cause. The sample table records over 120,000 clones; roughly a tenth of these occur just once. The ten top clones hold 1.3% of the sample. Sequencing was done on a sample of naive CD4+ T cells from blood. Sample cell subset or site, as interpreted from the label and publication: true naive CD4+ T cells. The source of these receptors is a young man in good health.

This clone appeared a few times. This chain connects TRBV7-2 to TRBJ1-5, with a tentative D call TRBD1 (6 bases). The CDR3 extends over 16 amino acids. The V gene's germline CDR1 is SGHTA and CDR2 FQGNSA. Trimming took 5 bases from V and 5 from J, leaving 19 bases between them. The CDR3: CASSRSGDLRYQPQHF. In nucleotides, the CDR3 is TGTGCCAGCAGCCGGTCAGGGGATCTAAGATATCAGCCCCAGCATTTT.

In this sample, this clone turned up many times. The V and J genes are TRBV4-2 and TRBJ2-6; 11 bases align to TRBD1. Germline V gives CDR1 LGHNA, CDR2 YNFKEQ. V was clipped by 4 bases and J by 3 bases; unmatched bases: 5. The CDR3 spans 17 residues. The CDR3 reads CASSRWTGGGGANVLTF. The CDR3 coding sequence is TGTGCCAGCAGCCGATGGACAGGGGGCGGTGGGGCCAACGTCCTGACTTTC.

The V call is TRBV19, the J call TRBJ2-2, with a weak D call TRBD2 (5 bases). Trimming took 11 bases from V and 1 from J, leaving 14 bases between them. From germline, CDR1 is LNHDA and CDR2 SQIVND (reference sequence). CDR3 length: 14 residues. In nucleotides, the CDR3 is TGTGCCGGGAGACCCGGAAAGAACACCGGGGAGCTGTTTTTT. Its protein product is CAGRPGKNTGELFF. Looking up the rest from reference TRBV19 and TRBJ2-2 gives the full variable domain: DGGITQSPKYLFRKEGQNVTLSCEQNLNHDAMYWYRQDPGQGLRLIYYSQIVNDFQKGDIAEGYSVSREKKESFPLTVTSAQKNPTAFYLCAGRPGKNTGELFFGEGSRLTVL.

There are a few counts of this clone. The chain recombines TRBV4-3 with TRBJ2-2, with 11 bases that match TRBD1. J gave up 7 bases and V 1 base, and 5 bases lay outside the gene matches. The CDR3 totals 16 residues. In germline, CDR1 is LGHNA, CDR2 YSLEER. Written as DNA, the CDR3 is TGCGCCAGCAGCCAAGGGACAGGGGGCACGGGCGGGGAGCTGTTTTTT. It encodes CASSQGTGGTGGELFF.

This clone was counted only a few times. V gene TRBV5-5 combines with J gene TRBJ2-5; no clear D. The V end lost 4 bases, the J end lost 0 bases, and 10 bases lay between the germline ends. This CDR3 comprises 14 residues. The V gene's germline CDR1 is SGHKS and CDR2 YYEKEE (reference sequence). CDR3 in amino acids: CASSPDSYQETQYF. The CDR3 DNA follows: TGTGCCAGCAGCCCCGACTCGTACCAAGAGACCCAGTACTTC. Variable domain in full (rest from reference TRBV5-5 and TRBJ2-5): DAGVTQSPTHLIKTRGQQVTLRCSPISGHKSVSWYQQVLGQGPQFIFQYYEKEERGRGNFPDRFSARQFPNYSSELNVNALLLGDSALYLCASSPDSYQETQYFGPGTRLLVL.

The CDR3 loop is CAWRPALAFVSYEQYF. In DNA form, the CDR3 reads TGTGCCTGGAGACCCGCCCTAGCGTTCGTCTCCTACGAGCAGTACTTC. The genes are TRBV30 and TRBJ2-7; TRBD2 is a possible D gene (6 bases). V lost 3 bases and J lost 0, with 18 bases in between. The CDR3 is 16 residues long. CDR1 GTSNPN and CDR2 SVGIG come from the germline V gene (reference sequence).